Following are 14 T cell receptor beta chains from one sample sequenced in a study of beta chain features in type 1 diabetes. Overall study results and limits: TCRB CDR3 length was moderately but significantly reduced in all four CD4+ subsets of Type 1 diabetes patients.

What these receptors recognize is not known. Isolated RNA was reverse transcribed in full, so expressed TCRB transcripts were sequenced. The method was immunoSEQ multiplex PCR; TCRdb's version includes in-frame clones alone and lacks a portion of them. The data hold around 70,000 clones, with 49% observed a single time. The sequenced sample consisted of central memory CD4+ T cells from blood. The source of these receptors is a man aged 30-40 years with type 1 diabetes.

The chain uses TRBV6-1 and TRBJ1-4; 7 nucleotides agree with TRBD1. The CDR3 length is 18 residues. Germline V CDR1 and CDR2: MNHNS, SASEGT. V dropped 3 bases and J dropped 3; count of bases not matched to a gene: 13. CDR3 protein: CASSEDAGGFGSNEKLFF. In DNA, the CDR3 is TGTGCCAGCAGTGAGGACGCAGGGGGTTTTGGCTCTAATGAAAAACTGTTTTTT.

This clone was counted a few times. J is TRBJ1-5 and V is TRBV10-3, with 7 nucleotides matching TRBD1. There are 16 residues in the CDR3. Germline V lookup: CDR1 ENHRY, CDR2 SYGVKD. V shed 5 bases, J shed 1 base, and the junction held 8 bases outside the gene matches. The CDR3 DNA sequence: TGTGCCATCAGTAGACAGGGACTCGGGAGCAATCAGCCCCAGCATTTT. Its translation is CAISRQGLGSNQPQHF.

The chain couples TRBV5-1 to TRBJ1-1, with 8 bases identical to TRBD1. Germline CDR1 reads SGHRS; CDR2 reads YFSETQ. The CDR3 spans 14 residues. J lost 1 base, V lost 4 bases, and 3 bases had no gene match. This CDR3 is CASSPGGTNTEAFF. CDR3 nucleotide sequence: TGCGCCAGCAGCCCAGGGGGCACGAACACTGAAGCTTTCTTT.

This clone was counted only a few times. The J gene is TRBJ2-1, the V gene TRBV11-3, with 9 bases that match TRBD2. Losses at the gene ends were 8 bases for V and 9 bases for J; bases not matched to a gene: 14. CDR1 SGHNT and CDR2 YENEEA come from the germline V gene. The CDR3 sequence is 15 residues long. The CDR3 nucleotides are TGTGCCAGCCTCCCGTCTAGCGGGGTGTACGGTGAGCAGTTCTTC. This encodes CASLPSSGVYGEQFF. Filled out from reference TRBV11-3 and TRBJ2-1, the complete variable domain reads EAGVVQSPRYKIIEKKQPVAFWCNPISGHNTLYWYLQNLGQGPELLIRYENEEAVDDSQLPKDRFSAERLKGVDSTLKIQPAELGDSAVYLCASLPSSGVYGEQFFGPGTRLTVL.

This clone appeared a few times. The chain is built from TRBV30 and TRBJ2-2; TRBD1 agrees at 9 bases. The germline V gene has CDR1 GTSNPN and CDR2 SVGIG (reference sequence). With 1 base clipped from V and 4 bases from J, the junction kept 4 bases outside the gene matches. This CDR3 region has 15 residues. CDR3 in amino acids: CAWSGDRGSTGELFF. In DNA, the CDR3 is TGTGCCTGGAGTGGAGACAGGGGGTCCACCGGGGAGCTGTTTTTT.

The chain carries TRBV13 and TRBJ1-1; D ambiguous. The V end lost 3 bases, the J end lost 3 bases, and 11 bases lay between the germline ends. Germline V gene sequence: CDR1 PRHDT, CDR2 FYEKMQ (reference sequence). This CDR3 is 14 amino acids long. The DNA of the CDR3 is TGTGCCAGCAGCTTTATCGGGATGGACACTGAAGCTTTCTTT. Translation: CASSFIGMDTEAFF.

The chain joins TRBV6-1 to TRBJ1-4; D is unresolved. The germline V gene has CDR1 MNHNS and CDR2 SASEGT. The CDR3 is made up of 12 amino acids. Trimming pared 6 bases from V and 8 bases from J, leaving 10 bases between. The CDR3 protein is CASSPADEKLFF. As DNA, the CDR3 is TGTGCCAGCAGCCCAGCGGACGAAAAACTGTTTTTT.

This clone has only one observation. The chain has TRBV5-6 and TRBJ1-2, with D perhaps TRBD1 (6 bases). V lost 0 bases and J 2 bases, leaving 8 bases between the germline ends. Germline lookup yields CDR1 SGHDT and CDR2 YYEEEE. The CDR3 is made up of 14 amino acids. The CDR3 region has the DNA TGTGCCAGCAGCTTGGTCACAGGGAACTATGGCTACACCTTC. Translated: CASSLVTGNYGYTF.

This clone was detected only a few times. The chain couples TRBV4-1 to TRBJ2-1; weak D call: TRBD2 (6 bases). The germline V gene has CDR1 MGHRA and CDR2 YSYEKL. V was shortened by 1 base and J by 5 bases, with 9 bases between the two germline ends. This CDR3 comprises 14 residues. CDR3 amino acids: CASSQGRGHNEQFF. For the CDR3, the DNA is TGCGCCAGCAGCCAAGGGAGGGGTCACAATGAGCAGTTCTTC.

This clone has just a few counts. The V call is TRBV5-1, the J call TRBJ2-5, with TRBD1 identical over 10 bases. V lost 3 bases to trimming and J lost 3 bases; unmatched junction nucleotides: 8. Germline V CDR1 and CDR2: SGHRS, YFSETQ. The CDR3 is made up of 16 amino acids. DNA for the CDR3: TGCGCCAGCAGCTCCGGACTGACAGGGGGCGAAGAGACCCAGTACTTC. This sequence encodes CASSSGLTGGEETQYF.

The V call is TRBV10-3, the J call TRBJ2-2; 11 bases fit TRBD2. Germline values: CDR1 ENHRY, CDR2 SYGVKD. The ends lost 10 bases at V and 0 bases at J; junction bases unmatched: 4. The CDR3 runs to 15 residues. CDR3 region: CASSGLAANTGELFF. CDR3 DNA: TGTGCCAGCTCGGGACTAGCGGCGAACACCGGGGAGCTGTTTTTT.

The chain couples TRBV21-1 to TRBJ1-5; the D call of TRBD1 is as the table states it, not checked on the DNA. TRBV21-1 represents a pseudogene. The CDR3 spans 21 residues. In DNA, the CDR3 is TGTGTGGGCCCCCCGAGCCAGCAGCAAGGGACAGCCCATTATAGCAATCAGCCCCAGCATTTT. Residues: CVGPPSQQQGTAHYSNQPQHF.

This clone rates as medium-sized (0.01 to 0.1%). This chain uses TRBV19 with TRBJ2-1, with 10 bases that match TRBD2. J was trimmed by 8 bases and V by 5 bases; bases with no gene match: 3. The V gene's germline CDR1 is LNHDA and CDR2 SQIVND (reference sequence). CDR3 size: 13 residues. The CDR3 spells CASSSSGSDEQFF. CDR3 coding DNA: TGTGCCAGTAGTTCTAGCGGGAGCGATGAGCAGTTCTTC.

The chain employs TRBV11-2 and TRBJ1-1, with D possibly being TRBD1 (6 bases). The V gene lost 1 base and the J gene lost 1 base, with 10 bases spanning the gap. This CDR3 contains 15 residues. CDR1 is SGHAT, CDR2 FQNNGV, per germline. The CDR3 DNA reads as TGTGCCAGCAGCTTAGCCGGGACATCGAACACTGAAGCTTTCTTT. Its protein product is CASSLAGTSNTEAFF.